The 24 T cell receptor beta chains in this list originate from one sample, sequenced in a study of identical twins. TCRdb processed the 5' RACE reads anew with MiXCR; each CDR3 protein has one entry. The data hold 450,000 to 650,000 distinct CDR3 sequences, with around 15% observed a single time. The same specimen was also included in a second study, on yellow fever vaccine responses in identical twins.

The sample comprised CD4+ T cells sorted from blood. These receptor sequences come from a woman aged 18 to 35 in good health.

This clonotype has more than one count but fewer than ten. The rearrangement links TRBV12-3 or TRBV12-4 to TRBJ2-2, with 11 bases aligning to TRBD2. Trimming took 5 bases from V and 0 from J; bases not matched to a gene: 5. CDR3 length: 17 residues. Written as DNA, the CDR3 is TGTGCCAGCAGTCCTCTAGCGGGGGGCGCGAACACCGGGGAGCTGTTTTTT. Its protein product is CASSPLAGGANTGELFF.

The chain links TRBV6-1 to TRBJ1-6, with TRBD1 matching over 8 bases. Germline lookup yields CDR1 MNHNS and CDR2 SASEGT. The CDR3 sequence is 15 residues long. J lost 10 bases, V lost 5 bases, and 10 bases had no gene match. CDR3 sequence: CASSPDRGRGSPLHF. As DNA, the CDR3 is TGTGCCAGCAGTCCAGACAGGGGAAGAGGATCACCCCTCCACTTT.

In its sample, this clonotype was seen a few times. The chain joins TRBV5-1 to TRBJ2-2; D possibly corresponds to TRBD1 (6 bases). The CDR3 loop spans 15 amino acids. Germline CDR1 is SGHRS and CDR2 is YFSETQ. Trimming took off 0 bases at V and 3 bases at J, with 9 bases between the two ends. CDR3 bases: TGCGCCAGCAGCTTGGACAGGGCAGACACCGGGGAGCTGTTTTTT. Protein sequence: CASSLDRADTGELFF.

V is TRBV3-1 and J is TRBJ1-6; perhaps TRBD1 as D (5 bases). The CDR3 runs 18 residues. Germline CDR1 LGHDT, CDR2 YNNKEL (reference sequence). V lost 1 base and J 7 bases, leaving 20 bases between the germline ends. As DNA, the CDR3 is TGTGCCAGCAGCCAAGGACTAGTGGGACCCTCGGGGAATTCACCCCTCCACTTT. Its protein is CASSQGLVGPSGNSPLHF.

A few counts support this clonotype. V gene TRBV12-3 or TRBV12-4 combines with J gene TRBJ1-3, with D perhaps matching TRBD1 (5 bases). V shed 3 bases and J shed 1 base, with 10 bases lying between them. There are 15 residues in the CDR3. CDR3 DNA sequence: TGTGCCAGCAGTTTTAACAGGTTTTCTGGAAACACCATATATTTT. Translating it yields CASSFNRFSGNTIYF.

The genes are TRBV10-3 and TRBJ2-7; TRBD2 matches 7 bases. The CDR3 has 14 amino acids. From germline, CDR1 is ENHRY and CDR2 SYGVKD. With 4 bases clipped from V and 6 bases from J, the junction kept 9 bases outside the gene matches. The CDR3 region is CAISGGEGTSEQYV. The CDR3 DNA sequence: TGTGCCATCAGTGGAGGGGAGGGGACCTCCGAGCAGTACGTC.

The rearrangement uses TRBV29-1 and TRBJ2-3; D may match TRBD1 or TRBD2 (6 bases each). The length of the CDR3 is 13 residues. Germline V lookup: CDR1 SQVTM, CDR2 ANQGSEA. The V end lost 7 bases, the J end lost 1 base, and 12 bases lay between the germline ends. CDR3 amino acids: CSEGGGRTDTQYF. The CDR3 DNA follows: TGCAGCGAGGGGGGCGGGCGCACAGATACGCAGTATTTT.

This clonotype appeared a few times. The rearrangement joins TRBV7-8 to TRBJ2-1, with 12 bases lining up with TRBD2. This CDR3 comprises 17 residues. CDR1 is SGHVS, CDR2 FQNEAQ, per germline. The V gene end was trimmed by 5 bases and the J gene end by 3 bases; junction bases not matched to a gene: 8. CDR3 coding DNA: TGTGCCAGCAGCCCCCGACTAGCGGGAGAAGTCTACAATGAGCAGTTCTTC. Translation gives CASSPRLAGEVYNEQFF.

This clonotype was picked up a small number of times. One junction end does not reproduce the germline sequence, and a read error may be involved. This chain connects TRBV7-2 to TRBJ1-2, with a possible D match to TRBD1 (6 bases). Germline V CDR1 and CDR2: SGHTA, FQGNSA. The CDR3 covers 15 residues. The chain's CDR3 is CASSSQGQSPYGYTF. The CDR3 coding sequence is TGCGCCAGCAGCTCACAAGGACAGAGCCCTTACGGCTACACCTTC.

The chain joins TRBV5-1 to TRBJ2-1, with 7 bases fitting TRBD2. The CDR3 contains 16 residues. V was pared by 0 bases and J by 5 bases, with 8 bases of the junction left unmatched. Germline CDR1 is SGHRS and CDR2 is YFSETQ. The CDR3, as DNA: TGCGCCAGCAGCTTGGCCTGGCTAGCGGACCACAATGAGCAGTTCTTC. Residues: CASSLAWLADHNEQFF. The full variable domain, completed using reference TRBV5-1 and TRBJ2-1, is KAGVTQTPRYLIKTRGQQVTLSCSPISGHRSVSWYQQTPGQGLQFLFEYFSETQRNKGNFPGRFSGRQFSNSRSEMNVSTLELGDSALYLCASSLAWLADHNEQFFGPGTRLTVL.

This clonotype showed up just a few times. This rearrangement joins TRBV28 to TRBJ2-5; D is perhaps TRBD1 (5 bases). This CDR3 spans 16 amino acids. The germline V gene encodes CDR1 MDHEN and CDR2 SYDVKM. Trimming cost V 4 bases and J 6 bases, with 21 bases left between them. The CDR3 region has the DNA TGTGCCAGCAGTTATGACCCGAGTAGGGGCGTTCAGACCCAGTACTTC. Amino acids: CASSYDPSRGVQTQYF.

The V call is TRBV18, the J call TRBJ2-1, with 12 positions matching TRBD2. CDR1 KGHSH and CDR2 LQKENI come from the germline V gene. V was clipped by 4 bases and J by 0 bases; unmatched bases: 4. CDR3 length: 17 amino acids. CDR3 nucleotides: TGTGCCAGCTCACGGACTAGCGGGACCAACTCCTACAATGAGCAGTTCTTC. This codes for CASSRTSGTNSYNEQFF.

The table lists this clonotype with a few counts. The chain has TRBV10-3 and TRBJ1-1; weak D call: TRBD1 (5 bases). The V end was cut by 2 bases, the J end by 7 bases, with 11 bases between. Germline-derived CDR1 and CDR2 are ENHRY and SYGVKD. The CDR3 has 13 residues. The DNA of the CDR3 is TGTGCCATCAGTGAGGGACACCCGAATGAAGCTTTCTTT. Its protein is CAISEGHPNEAFF.

This clonotype was counted many times. The V gene is TRBV7-9, the J gene TRBJ2-1; possibly TRBD1 for D (6 bases). Germline values: CDR1 SEHNR, CDR2 FQNEAQ (reference sequence). Trimming cost V 6 bases and J 9 bases, with 18 bases left between them. The CDR3 has 14 amino acids. The CDR3 sequence: CASSSDRGGREQFF. CDR3 in DNA: TGTGCCAGCAGTTCGGACAGAGGGGGACGTGAGCAGTTCTTC.

The gene calls are TRBV12-3 or TRBV12-4 and TRBJ2-3, with D unresolved. This CDR3 is built from 15 residues. V shed 2 bases and J shed 0 bases, with 9 bases lying between them. The CDR3 nucleotides are TGTGCCAGCAGTTTAACGAAAACTAGCACAGATACGCAGTATTTT. This gives the protein CASSLTKTSTDTQYF.

This clonotype was found a few times. The gene calls are TRBV12-3 or TRBV12-4 and TRBJ2-7; tentatively, D is TRBD1 (6 bases). Trimming pared 2 bases from V and 3 bases from J, leaving 8 bases between. The CDR3 is made up of 13 amino acids. CDR3 sequence reads: CASSLTGNYEQYV. In nucleotides, the CDR3 is TGTGCCAGCAGTTTAACAGGGAACTACGAGCAGTACGTC.

The table lists this clonotype with a few counts. A junction end diverges from the germline sequence, so it may reflect a read error. The V call is TRBV6-6, the J call TRBJ1-1; D possibly corresponds to TRBD1 (6 bases). CDR1 and CDR2 from the germline V gene are MNHNY and SVGAGI (reference sequence). The CDR3 totals 12 residues. CDR3 coding DNA: TGTGCCAGCAGTTCCGGACAGCTGGAAGCCTTCTTT. Translation: CASSSGQLEAFF.

The J gene is TRBJ2-1, the V gene TRBV20-1; 12 positions match TRBD2. The germline CDR1 and CDR2 sequences are DFQATT and SNEGSKA (reference sequence). After removal of 5 bases from V and 4 bases from J, the junction contained 6 bases not matched to a gene. This CDR3 spans 15 amino acids. CDR3 DNA sequence: TGCAGTGCTCGCCTGACTAGCGGGAGTTACAATGAGCAGTTCTTC. It translates to CSARLTSGSYNEQFF.

The chain links TRBV5-1 to TRBJ1-1; maybe TRBD1 (5 bases). The CDR3 has 15 residues. The V gene's germline CDR1 is SGHRS and CDR2 YFSETQ. V lost 4 bases and J 0 bases, leaving 13 bases between the germline ends. Written as DNA, the CDR3 is TGCGCCAGCAGCATCGCAGGGAACATGAACACTGAAGCTTTCTTT. Its protein is CASSIAGNMNTEAFF. The variable domain in full, completed from reference TRBV5-1 and TRBJ1-1, reads KAGVTQTPRYLIKTRGQQVTLSCSPISGHRSVSWYQQTPGQGLQFLFEYFSETQRNKGNFPGRFSGRQFSNSRSEMNVSTLELGDSALYLCASSIAGNMNTEAFFGQGTRLTVV.

The V and J genes are TRBV20-1 and TRBJ1-2; D is unclear. The CDR3 totals 13 residues. V was cut by 1 base and J by 6 bases, with 12 bases left in between. The germline CDR1 and CDR2 sequences are DFQATT and SNEGSKA (reference sequence). The DNA of the CDR3 is TGCAGTGCTAGAGTCCGAGATTCGAATGGCTACACCTTC. This translates into CSARVRDSNGYTF.

In its sample, this clonotype was seen a few times. The chain has TRBV2 and TRBJ2-5; no reliable D call. The CDR3 covers 12 residues. Germline V lookup: CDR1 SNHLY, CDR2 FYNNEI. Between the trimmed V and J ends, which lost 7 bases and 5 bases, there was a span of 11 bases. The CDR3 here is CASMGFGETQYF. The CDR3 DNA follows: TGTGCCAGCATGGGCTTTGGGGAGACCCAGTACTTC. Full variable domain (remainder filled in from reference TRBV2 and TRBJ2-5): EPEVTQTPSHQVTQMGQEVILRCVPISNHLYFYWYRQILGQKVEFLVSFYNNEISEKSEIFDDQFSVERPDGSNFTLKIRSTKLEDSAMYFCASMGFGETQYFGPGTRLLVL.

This clonotype was observed a few times. The chain uses TRBV29-1 and TRBJ1-2; tentatively, D is TRBD1 (6 bases). V lost 7 bases and J 6 bases, leaving 15 bases between the germline ends. This CDR3 spans 12 amino acids. Germline V gene sequence: CDR1 SQVTM, CDR2 ANQGSEA. The CDR3 nucleotides are TGCAGCGCTGGTAGCGGGACACATGGCTACACCTTC. Translation gives CSAGSGTHGYTF.

Many counts were recorded for this clonotype. V usage is TRBV12-3 or TRBV12-4 and J usage is TRBJ2-1, with TRBD2 as a possible D gene (5 bases). The CDR3 is made up of 14 amino acids. Between the trimmed V and J ends, which lost 5 bases and 10 bases, there was a span of 18 bases. As DNA, the CDR3 is TGTGCCAGCAGTCCCCGGACCGGGATAGGCGAGCAGTTCTTC. The encoded protein is CASSPRTGIGEQFF.

The chain couples TRBV7-2 to TRBJ2-5, with D hard to call. Germline V gene sequence: CDR1 SGHTA, CDR2 FQGNSA. CDR3 length equals 14 residues. V lost 3 bases and J lost 5, with 13 bases in between. CDR3 sequence: CASSFVPGGETQYF. The CDR3 DNA is TGTGCCAGCAGCTTTGTACCTGGTGGGGAGACCCAGTACTTC. Drawing the rest from reference TRBV7-2 and TRBJ2-5, the complete variable domain is GAGVSQSPSNKVTEKGKDVELRCDPISGHTALYWYRQSLGQGLEFLIYFQGNSAPDKSGLPSDRFSAERTGGSVSTLTIQRTQQEDSAVYLCASSFVPGGETQYFGPGTRLLVL.